This TCR beta chain was sequenced during a study of T cells after yellow fever vaccination (dated by TCRdb to the late 2010s). With regard to the full study: The SMART-Seq v4 Ultra Low Input RNA kit was used to prepare libraries from fractions with low cell numbers. Blood was collected at multiple timepoints before and after primary and secondary immunization, and bulk PBMC replicates and cell subsets were isolated. To follow T-cell clones before and after both primary and booster YFV17D yellow fever vaccination, bulk TCR alpha and beta repertoires underwent longitudinal sequencing. The cohort comprised two healthy male donors, one aged 18 to 30 and one aged 30 to 40 years.

The meaning of the sample's treatment or condition label: live attenuated yellow fever vaccine strain. At each blood-draw timepoint, two biological replicates of bulk PBMCs were obtained. PBMCs were isolated from peripheral blood using a standard Ficoll-Paque protocol. RNA was extracted with TriZol from bulk PBMCs, CD4 and CD8 fractions, and dextramer-positive and dextramer-negative fractions. Study-wide findings and limitations: Computational filtering was required because FACS-sorted repertoires could contain abundant contaminating clonotypes from the bulk population. The secondary T-cell response was weaker than the primary response but faster, peaking on day 5 instead of day 15. The study included only two donors, which limits how far the findings can be generalized. A small share of clonotypes was detected in both CD4 and CD8 compartments, with the overlap likely arising from convergent recombination. Most clones expanded after primary vaccination (almost 97% of CD4 and roughly 91% of CD8) were re-detected after the booster, suggesting that broad memory maintenance occurred.

The sample holds a few counts of this clonotype. What antigen it recognizes has not been identified. Within one base of it there is no much larger clone, and no base qualities were kept. Sequencer: Illumina NovaSeq 6000. TCR cDNA was made using 5'RACE template switching, a step that added a universal primer site and unique molecular identifiers. cDNA synthesis was primed from both the TCR alpha and TCR beta constant segments. Two PCR steps were used to amplify libraries, with sample barcodes and sequencing adapters being added in the second step. Sequencing of the libraries was done on either Illumina HiSeq 2500 (2x100 bp) or NovaSeq (2x150 bp). The authors' pipeline ran thus. MIGEC was used to demultiplex reads and collapse the reads into UMI consensus sequences, and MiXCR was used for V(D)J alignment. Vaccine-responding clonotypes were identified with edgeR using replicate PBMC samples, with FDR below 0.01 and a log2 fold change above 5 up to day 15 being required. CD4 or CD8 identity was assigned to each bulk clonotype according to whether the clonotype was present at higher abundance in the sequenced CD4 repertoire or the sequenced CD8 repertoire. TCRdb passed the public sequencing reads through fastp at Q25 and MiXCR, retaining productive beta sequences. Here each entry gathers all rows of one CDR3 protein and keeps the most common genes and DNA. The V and J calls follow TCRdb's processing rather than the paper's. The sample contains some 350,000 distinct CDR3 sequences, 4.1% of them found a single time. Together, the top ten hold 20% to 25% of the sample.

The sample here was PBMCs, taken 5 days after the yellow fever booster vaccination. This sequence was found in a man in his late teens or twenties who received the YFV17D yellow fever vaccine.

The nucleotide sequence is given as TGCGCCAGCAGCCAAGGCGACCAGGGCTTCATCGGAGCTTTCTTT. It translates as CASSQGDQGFIGAFF. The chain is assembled from TRBV4-1 and TRBJ1-1; TRBD1 is perhaps the D gene, given 5 matching bases. The V and J ends are trimmed by 1 base and 10 bases, leaving 19 bases between them. CDR1 and CDR2 were assigned from the germline V gene as MGHRA and YSYEKL. Its CDR3 holds 15 amino acids, cysteine through phenylalanine. Only the CDR3 portion is preserved as DNA: 45 bases, with reading frame beginning at the first base.